This T cell receptor beta chain was observed in a study of cytomegalovirus exposure and HLA in healthy donors. Study in general: Most donors, about 82% of more than 300 genotyped, fell in the Caucasian-associated ancestry cluster.

PCR employed 60 Vbeta and 13 Jbeta primers. The assay was immunoSEQ multiplex PCR, and TCRdb's table has in-frame clones only and misses some. The sample lists some 150,000 clones, around four fifths occurring once. Germline V lookup: CDR1 SQVTM, CDR2 ANQGSEA. The junction had 5 bases not matched to a gene; V was cut back by 6 bases and J by 1 base. CDR3 length equals 16 residues. The sequencing sample was made of PBMCs. V usage is TRBV29-1 and J usage is TRBJ2-2; 13 nucleotides line up with TRBD2. This TCR derives from a boy aged 2 to 9 in good health and CMV-seronegative. The CDR3 spells CSVRTSGGLNTGELFF. In DNA, the CDR3 is TGCAGCGTCCGGACTAGCGGGGGATTGAACACCGGGGAGCTGTTTTTT.